The 5 T cell receptor beta chains given below trace back to one sample, sequenced in a study of blood T cell repertoires in COVID-19. Using immunoSEQ multiplex PCR, the repertoire was profiled, and TCRdb retains in-frame clones only, with some absent. The sample includes about 110,000 clones, about 83% of them seen just once. The sequencing sample was made of peripheral blood. Every receptor here comes from a woman between 70 and 85 years old with acute or convalescent COVID-19.

The rearrangement joins TRBV9 to TRBJ1-1; TRBD1 matches 8 bases. The CDR3 has 15 residues. V gave up 3 bases and J gave up 3 bases; unmatched junction bases: 7. Germline assignment: CDR1 SGDLS and CDR2 YYNGEE. In nucleotides, the CDR3 is TGTGCCAGCAGCGCACCTCAGGGGGCGGACACTGAAGCTTTCTTT. It codes for CASSAPQGADTEAFF. The full variable domain, with the rest looked up from reference TRBV9 and TRBJ1-1, is DSGVTQTPKHLITATGQRVTLRCSPRSGDLSVYWYQQSLDQGLQFLIQYYNGEERAKGNILERFSAQQFPDLHSELNLSSLELGDSALYFCASSAPQGADTEAFFGQGTRLTVV.

Here the CDR3 DNA reads TGCGCCAGCAGCTTGGGGTATCAGGTGAATGAGCAGTTCTTC. This gives the protein CASSLGYQVNEQFF. The chain recombines TRBV5-1 with TRBJ2-1, with D hard to call. V lost 0 bases, J lost 7 bases, and 11 bases lay in between. The CDR3 contains 14 residues. Germline CDR1 SGHRS, CDR2 YFSETQ.

This chain links TRBV12-3 or TRBV12-4 with TRBJ1-5, with D possibly TRBD1 on 6 matching bases. The CDR3 totals 13 residues. The ends were cut back, 6 bases at V and 5 bases at J, with 11 bases in the middle. CDR3 DNA sequence: TGTGCCAGCAGCCCGGACAGAGATCAGCCCCAGCATTTT. It is translated as CASSPDRDQPQHF.

The V gene is TRBV7-3, the J gene TRBJ2-3; D ambiguous. V shed 4 bases and J shed 6 bases, with 8 bases lying between them. Germline-derived CDR1 and CDR2 are SGHTA and FQGTGA. The CDR3 is 12 amino acids. The CDR3 reads CASSSTADTQYF. CDR3 sequence (DNA): TGTGCCAGCAGCTCGACTGCGGATACGCAGTATTTT.

The V and J genes are TRBV3-1 (or the pseudogene TRBV3-2) and TRBJ2-7; 7 bases line up with TRBD2. V lost 6 bases, J lost 7 bases, and 6 bases stayed unmatched. The CDR3 consists of 12 residues. CDR1 is LGHDT, CDR2 YNNKEL, per germline (reference sequence). This CDR3 is CASRKGGSEQYF. DNA for the CDR3: TGTGCCAGCAGAAAGGGAGGGTCGGAGCAGTACTTC.